This is a list of T cell receptor beta chains from one sample in a study of graft-versus-host responses after intestinal transplantation. The table came from immunoSEQ multiplex PCR; TCRdb's copy has only in-frame clones and leaves some out. The sample yields 150,000 or so clones, about 93% seen once. For these receptors, no antigen is known. The sequencing here drew on unstimulated CD4+ T cells sorted from spleen or lymph node cells, taken before intestinal transplant. Source of these receptors: a human donor who received an intestinal transplant. Each CDR3 is given with its conserved first and last residue. Fields, in order: D gene, J gene, clone size, V gene, CDR3 protein, CDR3 DNA. A D gene is named only where the DNA matches it firmly. Size is stated for part of the rows, as once, few or many counts, or as a class when the clone is expanded.

>TRBD1|TRBJ1-1|NA|TRBV18
CASSPSPTGALEAFF
TGTGCCAGCTCACCATCCCCTACAGGGGCCCTTGAAGCTTTCTTT
>NA|TRBJ2-7|NA|TRBV9
CASSVAYGRTANEQYF
TGTGCCAGCAGCGTAGCCTACGGACGCACTGCTAACGAGCAGTACTTC
>TRBD1|TRBJ2-4|NA|TRBV27
CASSLSGQGRVQYF
TGTGCCAGCAGTTTATCTGGACAGGGGAGGGTTCAGTACTTC
>NA|TRBJ2-1|NA|TRBV28
CASSPPLGANEQFF
TGTGCCAGCAGTCCCCCCTTAGGCGCAAATGAGCAGTTCTTC
>TRBD1|TRBJ1-2|NA|TRBV7-9
CASSLAVRGKKGGYTF
TGTGCCAGCAGCTTAGCGGTCAGGGGGAAGAAAGGCGGCTACACCTTC
>NA|TRBJ2-1|NA|TRBV28
CASSPWDNEQFF
TGTGCCAGCAGCCCATGGGATAATGAGCAGTTCTTC
>NA|TRBJ2-1|NA|TRBV11-1
CASSLGSSGSLSYEQFF
TGTGCCAGCAGCTTAGGATCATCCGGATCCCTGAGTTATGAGCAGTTCTTC
>TRBD1|TRBJ1-2|NA|TRBV29-1
CSVGDSYGGYTF
TGCAGCGTGGGGGACAGTTACGGTGGCTACACCTTC
>NA|TRBJ1-2|NA|TRBV30
CAWSFQASLGYGYTF
TGTGCCTGGAGTTTCCAGGCCTCTTTGGGATATGGCTACACCTTC
>NA|TRBJ1-3|NA|TRBV28
CASSFPRGVGNTIYF
TGTGCCAGCAGTTTCCCCAGGGGAGTAGGTAACACCATATATTTT
>NA|TRBJ2-7|NA|TRBV27
CASSFSGTLSGEQYF
TGTGCCAGCAGTTTCTCCGGGACCCTATCGGGCGAGCAGTACTTC
>NA|TRBJ2-5|NA|TRBV6-1
CAILLVGGQYF
TGTGCCATCCTACTAGTCGGGGGCCAGTACTTC
>TRBD1|TRBJ1-5|NA|TRBV19
CASSPLGTGLSNQPQHF
TGTGCCAGTAGCCCCCTGGGGACAGGACTTAGCAATCAGCCCCAGCATTTT
>TRBD1|TRBJ1-1|NA|TRBV15
CATSRPVGTVLNTEAFF
TGTGCCACCAGCAGGCCAGTCGGGACAGTCCTGAACACTGAAGCTTTCTTT
>TRBD2|TRBJ2-1|NA|TRBV12-5
CASGSLLAGAYNEQFF
TGTGCTAGTGGTTCCCTGCTAGCGGGAGCCTACAATGAGCAGTTCTTC
>TRBD1|TRBJ1-2|NA|TRBV5-1
CASSLGDRDGYTF
TGCGCCAGCAGCTTGGGAGACAGGGACGGCTACACCTTC
>NA|TRBJ1-2|few|TRBV15
CATSRSGTNYGYTF
TGTGCCACCAGTCGATCCGGGACTAACTATGGCTACACCTTC
>TRBD1|TRBJ1-2|NA|TRBV5-1
CASSLVQGEYGYTF
TGCGCCAGCAGCTTGGTGCAGGGGGAGTATGGCTACACCTTC
>TRBD1|TRBJ1-3|NA|TRBV28
CASRIDRGYRNTIYF
TGTGCCAGCAGGATCGACAGGGGGTATAGGAACACCATATATTTT
>NA|TRBJ1-2|NA|TRBV28
CASSPVAGNYGYTF
TGTGCCAGCAGTCCCGTTGCAGGGAACTATGGCTACACCTTC
>TRBD2|TRBJ2-2|NA|TRBV19
CASSKGLAGGTNLGELFF
TGTGCCAGTAGTAAGGGACTAGCGGGGGGGACGAACCTCGGGGAGCTGTTTTTT
>TRBD1|TRBJ1-2|NA|TRBV18
CASSPTGGQGYGYTF
TGTGCCAGCTCACCTACCGGGGGACAGGGCTATGGCTACACCTTC
>TRBD1|TRBJ2-4|once|TRBV19
CASSIRRQGFIQYF
TGTGCCAGTAGTATACGGAGACAGGGATTCATTCAGTACTTC
>TRBD2|TRBJ2-1|NA|TRBV19
CASTQSGGNEQFF
TGTGCCAGTACTCAAAGCGGGGGAAATGAGCAGTTCTTC
>NA|TRBJ2-7|NA|TRBV6-1
CASSLNTYEQYF
TGTGCCAGCAGTTTAAATACCTACGAGCAGTACTTC
>NA|TRBJ2-2|NA|TRBV19
CASNGGLNTGELFF
TGTGCCAGTAATGGCGGACTTAACACCGGGGAGCTGTTTTTT
>NA|TRBJ1-2|NA|TRBV28
CASSPLERSYGYTF
TGTGCCAGCAGTCCCCTCGAAAGGTCTTATGGCTACACCTTC
>NA|TRBJ1-3|NA|TRBV7-8
CASSLGTNFISGNTIYF
TGTGCCAGCAGCCTTGGGACAAACTTTATCTCTGGAAACACCATATATTTT
>TRBD2|TRBJ2-2|NA|TRBV11-2
CASSRPGGNTGELFF
TGTGCCAGCAGCCGACCGGGGGGGAACACCGGGGAGCTGTTTTTT
>TRBD2|TRBJ2-3|few|TRBV11-2
CASSFSGRASTDTQYF
TGTGCCAGCAGCTTTAGCGGGAGGGCTAGCACAGATACGCAGTATTTT
>NA|TRBJ1-4|NA|TRBV27
CASSRTGIGREKLFF
TGTGCCAGCAGTAGAACAGGGATCGGTCGGGAAAAACTGTTTTTT
>NA|TRBJ2-1|NA|TRBV7-9
CASSPPDFNNEQFF
TGTGCCAGCAGCCCCCCTGACTTCAACAATGAGCAGTTCTTC
>TRBD1|TRBJ2-5|once|TRBV28
CASSSLMFRDRGQETQYF
TGTGCCAGCAGTTCCCTGATGTTTAGGGACAGGGGCCAAGAGACCCAGTACTTC
>NA|TRBJ1-4|NA|TRBV14
CASSQDTRISGEKLFF
TGTGCCAGCAGCCAAGATACAAGGATAAGTGGTGAAAAACTGTTTTTT
>NA|TRBJ1-5|NA|TRBV28
CASTLPLGGQPQHF
TGTGCCAGCACCCTTCCTTTGGGAGGGCAGCCCCAGCATTTT
>TRBD1|TRBJ2-7|once|TRBV28
CATLPGTVAYEQNF
TGTGCCACCCTCCCCGGGACAGTGGCCTACGAGCAGAACTTC
>TRBD2|TRBJ2-1|NA|TRBV9
CASSAGTSGGLLYNEQFF
TGTGCCAGCAGCGCCGGGACTAGCGGGGGGTTACTTTACAATGAGCAGTTCTTC
>NA|TRBJ2-5|few|TRBV5-1
CASSFGSGPQETQYF
TGCGCCAGCAGCTTTGGTAGCGGCCCCCAAGAGACCCAGTACTTC
>NA|TRBJ1-1|few|TRBV10-3
CAISESGRNTEAFF
TGTGCCATCAGTGAGTCAGGGCGGAACACTGAAGCTTTCTTT
>NA|TRBJ2-1|NA|TRBV30
CAWSKWSGGYNEQFF
TGTGCCTGGAGTAAGTGGAGTGGGGGATACAATGAGCAGTTCTTC
>NA|TRBJ1-3|NA|TRBV7-9
CASSPGARSGNTIYF
TGTGCCAGCAGCCCAGGGGCGCGCTCTGGAAACACCATATATTTT
>NA|TRBJ1-5|NA|TRBV19
CASSTRGVAGQPQHF
TGTGCCAGTAGTACCCGGGGGGTTGCTGGTCAGCCCCAGCATTTT
>TRBD2|TRBJ2-7|NA|TRBV6-5
CASRLAGGPTEQYF
TGTGCCAGCAGGCTAGCGGGAGGGCCCACCGAGCAGTACTTC
>NA|TRBJ2-1|NA|TRBV7-3
CASSSEPRINEQFF
TGTGCCAGCAGCTCCGAACCAAGGATCAATGAGCAGTTCTTC
>NA|TRBJ2-1|NA|TRBV5-5
CASSLWRGLSYNEQFF
TGTGCCAGCAGCTTGTGGAGGGGGCTCTCCTACAATGAGCAGTTCTTC
>TRBD1|TRBJ2-7|NA|TRBV5-1
CASSWGQGPYEQYF
TGCGCCAGCAGCTGGGGACAGGGCCCCTACGAGCAGTACTTC
>NA|TRBJ2-2|NA|TRBV5-1
CASSDRGTGELFF
TGCGCCAGCAGCGACCGGGGCACCGGGGAGCTGTTTTTT
>NA|TRBJ1-2|once|TRBV4-2
CASSREATMTNYGYTF
TGTGCCAGCAGCCGAGAGGCCACTATGACTAACTATGGCTACACCTTC
>NA|TRBJ2-1|NA|TRBV9
CASSPTAGTYNEQFF
TGTGCCAGCAGCCCCACGGCAGGCACCTACAATGAGCAGTTCTTC
>TRBD1|TRBJ2-7|NA|TRBV9
CASSPRQGAPAEQYF
TGTGCCAGCAGTCCCCGACAGGGGGCCCCAGCCGAGCAGTACTTC
>NA|TRBJ1-4|NA|TRBV6-1
CASREREKLFF
TGTGCCAGCAGGGAGAGGGAAAAACTGTTTTTT
>NA|TRBJ1-1|NA|TRBV5-4
CASSLPGGRNTEAFF
TGTGCCAGCAGCTTACCCGGGGGGAGGAACACTGAAGCTTTCTTT
>NA|TRBJ1-1|NA|TRBV5-4
CASSFAGRTEAFF
TGTGCCAGCAGCTTTGCAGGGAGGACTGAAGCTTTCTTT
>NA|TRBJ2-1|NA|TRBV28
CASSYGEQFF
TGTGCCAGCAGTTATGGTGAGCAGTTCTTC
>NA|TRBJ2-5|NA|TRBV10-3
CATVGIEQGPQYF
TGTGCCACGGTCGGGATCGAACAGGGTCCCCAGTACTTC
>NA|TRBJ2-1|NA|TRBV27
CASSLVPGPYNEQFF
TGTGCCAGCAGTTTAGTCCCCGGACCCTACAATGAGCAGTTCTTC
>TRBD1|TRBJ1-4|NA|TRBV4-2
CASSQESGGTNEKLFF
TGTGCCAGCAGCCAAGAGTCAGGGGGAACTAATGAAAAACTGTTTTTT
>NA|TRBJ2-7|NA|TRBV5-7
CASSLGMGTSYLNLYEQYF
TGTGCCAGCAGCTTGGGAATGGGAACAAGTTACCTGAACCTCTACGAGCAGTACTTC
>NA|TRBJ2-7|NA|TRBV28
CASRGGYEQYF
TGTGCCAGCAGGGGCGGCTACGAGCAGTACTTC
>NA|TRBJ2-3|NA|TRBV4-1
CASSLSGADTQYF
TGCGCCAGCAGCCTCTCGGGCGCAGATACGCAGTATTTT